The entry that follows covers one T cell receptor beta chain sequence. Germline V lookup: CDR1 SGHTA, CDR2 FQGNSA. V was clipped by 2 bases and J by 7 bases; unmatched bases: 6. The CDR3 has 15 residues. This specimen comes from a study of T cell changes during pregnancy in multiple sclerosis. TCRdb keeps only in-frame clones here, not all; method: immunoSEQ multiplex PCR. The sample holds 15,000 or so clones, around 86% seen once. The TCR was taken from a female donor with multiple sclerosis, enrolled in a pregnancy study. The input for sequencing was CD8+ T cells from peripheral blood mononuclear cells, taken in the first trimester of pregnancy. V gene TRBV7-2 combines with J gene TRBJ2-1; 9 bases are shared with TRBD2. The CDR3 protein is CASSLRTSEWNEQFF. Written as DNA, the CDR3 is TGTGCCAGCAGCTTAAGGACTAGCGAATGGAATGAGCAGTTCTTC.